The sequence of this T cell receptor beta chain was determined in a study of cytomegalovirus exposure and HLA in healthy donors. Of note for this clone: The antigen is unknown.

Regarding the study as a whole: CMV serostatus was the only immune exposure information that was available. Most TCR sequences were rare, but some public TCRs occurred in many donors.

Donors were nominally healthy when sampled, though unrecorded immune exposures were likely. Primers: 60 Vbeta forward and 13 Jbeta reverse. Produced via immunoSEQ multiplex PCR; TCRdb's table is partial and in-frame only. The sample carries 140,000 or so clones, approximately 80% recorded once. Germline V gives CDR1 SGHAT, CDR2 FQNNGV. The CDR3 extends over 17 amino acids. V trimming: 3 bases; J trimming: 6 bases; junction bases outside the gene matches: 11. This TCR was recovered from a man between 35 and 55 years old in good health and CMV-seronegative. The rearrangement joins TRBV11-2 to TRBJ2-3; 11 bases line up with TRBD2. Sample: PBMCs. DNA of the CDR3: TGTGCCAGCAGCTTCGTACTAGCGGGAGCTAAGACCGATACGCAGTATTTT. This translates into CASSFVLAGAKTDTQYF.